This T cell receptor (beta chain) originates from a study of blood T cell repertoires in COVID-19 (dated by TCRdb to 2020 to 2021). For context, the study as a whole: Collaborator samples came from the United States, Italy and Spain and covered acute and convalescent phases of COVID-19. The material from the prospective study consisted of cDNA or gDNA derived from T cells, B-cell-depleted T cells, or PBMCs. The dataset comprised deeply sampled blood TCRbeta repertoires from subjects exposed to, actively infected with, or recovered from COVID-19. The repertoires were made available in a free public database intended to serve as a resource for research on the immune response to SARS-CoV-2. Samples were obtained from the ongoing ImmuneRACE study (first 160 participants) and from roughly 1,300 subjects provided by 6 global collaborators. A de-identified subject ID, COVID-19 status, age in years and sex were almost always included in the sample metadata. HLA class I and class II types, where available, came from metadata supplied by the sample provider rather than from assay-based typing. Here is what the overall study found, with its caveats: How much clinical and demographic metadata was included differed by source and by participant, and the metadata was provided uncurated.

TCRbeta CDR3 regions were amplified from genomic DNA by means of the immunoSEQ Assay, a bias-controlled multiplex PCR. As for how the authors treated the data: Within the assay, amplification of reference gene primers was used to estimate how many nucleated cells each sample contained. To quantify the absolute abundance of each unique TCRbeta CDR3 rearrangement, sequence reads were collapsed and filtered. For each sample, productive Simpson clonality was calculated by taking the square root of Simpson's diversity index across productive rearrangements. The source is immuneACCESS, and TCRdb retained only in-frame sequences with V and J called. Part of the clones is not carried over; for the studies checked, unresolved V genes explain less than half of this, and the remainder is unexplained. Clone size and the V and J calls come from that table; the DNA yielded D and trimming. Within this sample are some 150,000 clones, with roughly 81% of them counted one time only. Jointly, the top ten make up about 2.8% of the sample.

Regarding this clone: This clone's antigen is unknown. Base qualities are not recorded, but no much larger clone differs from it by a single base.

Whole blood was collected in K2EDTA tubes by collaborating institutions according to the institutions' own protocols. For TCRbeta analysis, collaborator samples were shipped as frozen whole blood, as isolated PBMCs, or as DNA extracted from either sample type. The CDR3 spans 14 residues, from the cysteine through the phenylalanine. Only the CDR3 part of the read is kept: 42 bases, read in frame from the first base. Between the V and J ends, shortened by 8 bases and 1 base respectively, the junction contains 14 bases. The germline V gene (reference sequence) specifies WNHNN as CDR1 and SYGVQD as CDR2.

This clonotype was sampled from a human donor with acute or convalescent COVID-19. The donor label of this sample is uncertain. The sequenced sample consisted of peripheral blood. The V gene is TRBV10-1 and the J gene is TRBJ2-5; TRBD2 might be the D gene, on 6 matching bases. The CDR3 is CASHDAGLQETQYF. The nucleotides read TGCGCCAGCCACGACGCGGGGCTCCAAGAGACCCAGTACTTC.